A selection of T cell receptor beta chains follows, all from one sample in a study of blood T cell repertoires in COVID-19. Generated by immunoSEQ multiplex PCR, the TCRdb table keeps only in-frame clones and is missing some. The table records about 73,000 clones, around 82% of them present only once. Sequenced sample: peripheral blood. These TCRs come from a human donor in a cohort sampled during active COVID-19. The CDR3 runs from the conserved cysteine through the conserved F or W. The D gene is left open where the match is weak. For some rows the clone size is stated as once, few or many, or as a class when expanded; others skip it.

j_gene: TRBJ1-2
v_gene: TRBV5-1
d_gene: TRBD1
len: 17
abundance: .
CDR3aa: CASSLIPGGGIVDGYTF
CDR3nt: TGCGCCAGCAGCTTGATTCCAGGGGGAGGAATTGTGGATGGCTACACCTTC

j_gene: TRBJ1-2
v_gene: TRBV19
d_gene: .
len: 17
abundance: .
CDR3aa: CASSSVGAPGTNYGYTF
CDR3nt: TGTGCCAGTAGTTCCGTTGGGGCCCCTGGAACTAACTATGGCTACACCTTC

j_gene: TRBJ2-2
v_gene: TRBV24-1
d_gene: .
len: 14
abundance: .
CDR3aa: CATSEGGAPGELFF
CDR3nt: TGTGCCACCAGTGAGGGGGGGGCACCCGGGGAGCTGTTTTTT

j_gene: TRBJ1-2
v_gene: TRBV5-4
d_gene: .
len: 13
abundance: .
CDR3aa: CASSQGRNYGYTF
CDR3nt: TGTGCCAGCAGCCAGGGGCGAAACTATGGCTACACCTTC

j_gene: TRBJ2-1
v_gene: TRBV14
d_gene: TRBD2
len: 14
abundance: .
CDR3aa: CASSPTSGGNEQFF
CDR3nt: TGTGCCAGCAGCCCGACTAGCGGGGGCAATGAGCAGTTCTTC

j_gene: TRBJ2-7
v_gene: TRBV7-8
d_gene: TRBD1
len: 14
abundance: .
CDR3aa: CASSLGQGGYEQYF
CDR3nt: TGTGCCAGCAGCTTAGGACAGGGGGGGTACGAGCAGTACTTC

j_gene: TRBJ2-7
v_gene: TRBV28
d_gene: TRBD2
len: 15
abundance: .
CDR3aa: CASSLRAGVSYEQYF
CDR3nt: TGTGCCAGCAGTTTACGGGCGGGGGTGTCCTACGAGCAGTACTTC

j_gene: TRBJ1-1
v_gene: TRBV6-5
d_gene: .
len: 13
abundance: .
CDR3aa: CASSRTVNTEAFF
CDR3nt: TGTGCCAGCAGCAGGACAGTTAACACTGAAGCTTTCTTT

j_gene: TRBJ1-5
v_gene: TRBV4-1
d_gene: .
len: 17
abundance: .
CDR3aa: CASSQGVAGIGNQPQHF
CDR3nt: TGCGCCAGCAGCCAAGGGGTTGCAGGGATTGGAAATCAGCCCCAGCATTTT

j_gene: TRBJ2-5
v_gene: TRBV18
d_gene: .
len: 13
abundance: once
CDR3aa: CASLGRGQETQYF
CDR3nt: TGTGCCAGCTTGGGGAGAGGTCAAGAGACCCAGTACTTC

j_gene: TRBJ1-2
v_gene: TRBV15
d_gene: .
len: 14
abundance: .
CDR3aa: CATSRGRGSYGYTF
CDR3nt: TGTGCCACCAGCAGAGGTCGAGGGAGCTATGGCTACACCTTC

j_gene: TRBJ2-2
v_gene: TRBV7-2
d_gene: .
len: 17
abundance: .
CDR3aa: CASSFTPATVVTGELFF
CDR3nt: TGTGCCAGCAGCTTCACCCCAGCGACAGTAGTGACCGGGGAGCTGTTTTTT

j_gene: TRBJ2-7
v_gene: TRBV7-2
d_gene: TRBD1
len: 13
abundance: .
CDR3aa: CASSWDSAYEQYF
CDR3nt: TGTGCCAGCAGTTGGGACAGCGCATACGAGCAGTACTTC

j_gene: TRBJ1-6
v_gene: TRBV11-2
d_gene: TRBD1
len: 17
abundance: .
CDR3aa: CASSARTGRANNSPLHF
CDR3nt: TGTGCCAGCAGCGCCCGGACAGGGCGGGCCAATAATTCACCCCTCCACTTT

j_gene: TRBJ2-3
v_gene: TRBV7-2
d_gene: TRBD2
len: 19
abundance: .
CDR3aa: CASSLEPLRGGARTDTQYF
CDR3nt: TGTGCCAGCAGCTTAGAACCTTTGCGCGGGGGGGCGCGCACAGATACGCAGTATTTT

j_gene: TRBJ2-6
v_gene: TRBV7-9
d_gene: TRBD1
len: 17
abundance: .
CDR3aa: CASSRTGGNSGANVLTF
CDR3nt: TGTGCCAGCAGCCGGACAGGGGGGAACTCTGGGGCCAACGTCCTGACTTTC

j_gene: TRBJ1-5
v_gene: TRBV3-1/TRBV3-2
d_gene: .
len: 14
abundance: .
CDR3aa: CASSPFQGGQPQHF
CDR3nt: TGTGCCAGCAGCCCCTTCCAGGGAGGACAGCCCCAGCATTTT

j_gene: TRBJ2-1
v_gene: TRBV7-6
d_gene: TRBD2
len: 17
abundance: .
CDR3aa: CASSLATSGGSLHEQFF
CDR3nt: TGTGCCAGCAGCTTAGCGACTAGCGGGGGGTCCCTGCATGAGCAGTTCTTC

j_gene: TRBJ1-1
v_gene: TRBV7-2
d_gene: .
len: 17
abundance: once
CDR3aa: CASSLGIFRGVGTEAFF
CDR3nt: TGTGCCAGCAGCTTAGGGATTTTCAGGGGTGTGGGCACTGAAGCTTTCTTT

j_gene: TRBJ1-4
v_gene: TRBV7-2
d_gene: TRBD1
len: 15
abundance: .
CDR3aa: CASSPRTGRGEKLFF
CDR3nt: TGTGCCAGCAGCCCCCGGACAGGGAGAGGGGAAAAACTGTTTTTT

j_gene: TRBJ1-4
v_gene: TRBV5-4
d_gene: .
len: 15
abundance: few
CDR3aa: CASSRAGHRNEKLFF
CDR3nt: TGTGCCAGCAGCCGAGCGGGACACCGAAATGAAAAACTGTTTTTT

j_gene: TRBJ2-1
v_gene: TRBV7-9
d_gene: .
len: 14
abundance: .
CDR3aa: CASSFSREAGEQFF
CDR3nt: TGTGCCAGCAGCTTTTCCAGGGAGGCAGGTGAGCAGTTCTTC

j_gene: TRBJ2-3
v_gene: TRBV11-3
d_gene: TRBD1
len: 16
abundance: .
CDR3aa: CASSLGDRISTDTQYF
CDR3nt: TGTGCCAGCAGCTTGGGGGACAGAATTAGCACAGATACGCAGTATTTT

j_gene: TRBJ1-5
v_gene: TRBV2
d_gene: .
len: 14
abundance: .
CDR3aa: CASGQSQGGGPQHF
CDR3nt: TGTGCCAGCGGTCAATCCCAGGGAGGAGGGCCCCAGCATTTT

j_gene: TRBJ2-3
v_gene: TRBV24-1
d_gene: TRBD2
len: 15
abundance: .
CDR3aa: CATSGELAGVDTQYF
CDR3nt: TGTGCCACCAGTGGCGAACTAGCGGGGGTGGATACGCAGTATTTT

j_gene: TRBJ1-4
v_gene: TRBV5-1
d_gene: TRBD1
len: 14
abundance: .
CDR3aa: CASSPGGGGEKLFF
CDR3nt: TGCGCCAGCAGCCCAGGGGGCGGGGGTGAAAAACTGTTTTTT

j_gene: TRBJ2-1
v_gene: TRBV10-3
d_gene: .
len: 15
abundance: .
CDR3aa: CAISTDSSSYNEQFF
CDR3nt: TGTGCCATCAGCACAGACAGTTCCTCCTACAATGAGCAGTTCTTC

j_gene: TRBJ2-7
v_gene: TRBV10-2
d_gene: TRBD1
len: 13
abundance: .
CDR3aa: CASMPGQGYEQYF
CDR3nt: TGCGCCAGCATGCCGGGACAGGGCTACGAGCAGTACTTC

j_gene: TRBJ1-2
v_gene: TRBV5-1
d_gene: .
len: 13
abundance: .
CDR3aa: CASRETANYGYTF
CDR3nt: TGCGCCAGCAGGGAAACAGCTAACTATGGCTACACCTTC

j_gene: TRBJ2-1
v_gene: TRBV21-1
d_gene: .
len: 14
abundance: .
CDR3aa: CASMDRGPYNEQFF
CDR3nt: TGTGCCAGCATGGACAGGGGACCCTACAATGAGCAGTTCTTC

j_gene: TRBJ2-7
v_gene: TRBV6-5
d_gene: TRBD1
len: 14
abundance: .
CDR3aa: CASSQWTGKGEQYF
CDR3nt: TGTGCCAGCAGTCAATGGACAGGGAAGGGCGAGCAGTACTTC